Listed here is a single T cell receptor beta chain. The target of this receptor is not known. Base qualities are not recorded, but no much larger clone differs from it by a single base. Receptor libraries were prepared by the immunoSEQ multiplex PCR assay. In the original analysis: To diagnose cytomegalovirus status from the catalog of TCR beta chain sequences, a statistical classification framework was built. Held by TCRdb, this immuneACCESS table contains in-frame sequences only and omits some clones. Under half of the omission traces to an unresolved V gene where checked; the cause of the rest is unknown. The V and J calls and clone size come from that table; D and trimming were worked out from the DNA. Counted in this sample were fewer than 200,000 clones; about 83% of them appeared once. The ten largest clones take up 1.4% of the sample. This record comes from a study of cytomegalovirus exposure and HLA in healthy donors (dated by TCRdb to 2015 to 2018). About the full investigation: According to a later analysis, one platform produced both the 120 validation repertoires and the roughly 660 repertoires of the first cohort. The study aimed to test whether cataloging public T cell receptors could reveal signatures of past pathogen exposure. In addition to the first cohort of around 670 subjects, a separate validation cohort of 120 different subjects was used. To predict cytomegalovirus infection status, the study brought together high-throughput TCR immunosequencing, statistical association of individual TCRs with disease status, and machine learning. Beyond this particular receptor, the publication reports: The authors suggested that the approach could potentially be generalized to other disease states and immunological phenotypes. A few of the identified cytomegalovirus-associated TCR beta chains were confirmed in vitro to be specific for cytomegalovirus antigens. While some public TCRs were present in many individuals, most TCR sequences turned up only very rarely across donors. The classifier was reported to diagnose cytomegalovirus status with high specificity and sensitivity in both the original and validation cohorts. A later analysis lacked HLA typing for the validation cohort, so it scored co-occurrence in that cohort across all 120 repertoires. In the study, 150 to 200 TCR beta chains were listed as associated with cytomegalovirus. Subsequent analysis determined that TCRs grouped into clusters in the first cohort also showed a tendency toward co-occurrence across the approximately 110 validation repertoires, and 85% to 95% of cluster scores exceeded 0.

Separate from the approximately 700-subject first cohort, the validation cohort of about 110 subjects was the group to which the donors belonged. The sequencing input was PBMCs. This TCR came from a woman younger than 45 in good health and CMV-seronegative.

This receptor has the CDR3 CSVEDGALYEQYF. The bases are TGCAGCGTTGAAGATGGGGCCCTCTACGAGCAGTACTTC. Recombination joined TRBV29-1 with TRBJ2-7; the D gene is perhaps TRBD1, from 5 matching bases. At the junction V is shortened by 0 bases and J by 3 bases, with 9 bases in between. The CDR3 measures 13 amino acids from cysteine to phenylalanine. Only the CDR3 portion is preserved as DNA: 39 bases, with reading frame beginning at the first base. CDR1 SQVTM and CDR2 ANQGSEA were looked up in the germline V gene.